This is a list of T cell receptor beta chains from one sample in a study of T cell repertoires in cytomegalovirus infection. For these receptors, no antigen is known. TCRdb fed the reads into MiXCR, producing one record per CDR3 protein. In the table there are 380,000 or so distinct CDR3 sequences, about 35% of which are singletons. Sequencing was performed on cultured PBMCs, taken from culture after CMV antigen stimulation. The receptors were sampled from a human donor in good health (CMV status not recorded). Some clones in this sample may be carry-over from other donors' samples. Each CDR3 is given with its conserved first and last residue. Each record gives: CDR3 protein, clone size, J gene, V gene. Only some rows state a clone size, as once, few, many or a class for expanded clones.

CDR3 protein: CASSRDVGNTIYF; clone size: -; J gene: TRBJ1-3; V gene: TRBV12-3/TRBV12-4
CDR3 protein: CASSQRTGSSGNTIYF; clone size: -; J gene: TRBJ1-3; V gene: TRBV4-1
CDR3 protein: CASSLSTVGTQYF; clone size: -; J gene: TRBJ2-5; V gene: TRBV7-2
CDR3 protein: CASSQESRGGYEQYF; clone size: -; J gene: TRBJ2-7; V gene: TRBV4-2
CDR3 protein: CASSRSKTYNEQFF; clone size: -; J gene: TRBJ2-1; V gene: TRBV19
CDR3 protein: CASSVSAGRNTEAFF; clone size: -; J gene: TRBJ1-1; V gene: TRBV2
CDR3 protein: CASSQDLVGRGEKLFF; clone size: -; J gene: TRBJ1-4; V gene: TRBV3-1
CDR3 protein: CAISGGNTEAFF; clone size: -; J gene: TRBJ1-1; V gene: TRBV10-3
CDR3 protein: CASSRTIYEQYF; clone size: -; J gene: TRBJ2-7; V gene: TRBV7-2
CDR3 protein: CASSQEGLATAPVGTQYF; clone size: -; J gene: TRBJ2-5; V gene: TRBV4-3
CDR3 protein: CASSLEFYEQYF; clone size: many; J gene: TRBJ2-7; V gene: TRBV7-2
CDR3 protein: CASSLAAAYNEQFF; clone size: few; J gene: TRBJ2-1; V gene: TRBV7-2
CDR3 protein: CASSIELSGNTEAFF; clone size: few; J gene: TRBJ1-1; V gene: TRBV19
CDR3 protein: CASSLGPAIYGYTF; clone size: -; J gene: TRBJ1-2; V gene: TRBV5-6
CDR3 protein: CASSLLAGDPYEQYF; clone size: few; J gene: TRBJ2-7; V gene: TRBV7-2
CDR3 protein: CASSSGQIGETQYF; clone size: many; J gene: TRBJ2-5; V gene: TRBV7-2
CDR3 protein: CASRTSGRAYNEQFF; clone size: few; J gene: TRBJ2-1; V gene: TRBV12-3/TRBV12-4
CDR3 protein: CASSPLAGGGQFF; clone size: once; J gene: TRBJ2-1; V gene: TRBV6-5
CDR3 protein: CASSIDGYNEQFF; clone size: -; J gene: TRBJ2-1; V gene: TRBV19
CDR3 protein: CASRTDQGAHEQFF; clone size: -; J gene: TRBJ2-1; V gene: TRBV6-1
CDR3 protein: CASVLGGTDTQYF; clone size: -; J gene: TRBJ2-3; V gene: TRBV28
CDR3 protein: CASSFGERVGNIQYF; clone size: few; J gene: TRBJ2-4; V gene: TRBV7-9
CDR3 protein: CASRPMEGAYNEQFF; clone size: -; J gene: TRBJ2-1; V gene: TRBV14
CDR3 protein: CASRLMSGMTDTQYF; clone size: -; J gene: TRBJ2-3; V gene: TRBV6-5
CDR3 protein: CASSLGINSNQPQHF; clone size: -; J gene: TRBJ1-5; V gene: TRBV7-2
CDR3 protein: CASSPRQLAGGETQYF; clone size: -; J gene: TRBJ2-5; V gene: TRBV5-1
CDR3 protein: CSARPGLDWNNEQFF; clone size: few; J gene: TRBJ2-1; V gene: TRBV20-1
CDR3 protein: CASSLKGGDTQYF; clone size: -; J gene: TRBJ2-3; V gene: TRBV7-2
CDR3 protein: CASSGPGTSGSHEQYF; clone size: -; J gene: TRBJ2-7; V gene: TRBV4-1
CDR3 protein: CASSMDLAEQFF; clone size: few; J gene: TRBJ2-1; V gene: TRBV19
CDR3 protein: CASSLGTGVEKPQHF; clone size: -; J gene: TRBJ1-5; V gene: TRBV12-3/TRBV12-4
CDR3 protein: CASSIERVSNEQFF; clone size: -; J gene: TRBJ2-1; V gene: TRBV19
CDR3 protein: CASSNPNQPQHF; clone size: -; J gene: TRBJ1-5; V gene: TRBV19
CDR3 protein: CSVRGLNTGELFF; clone size: few; J gene: TRBJ2-2; V gene: TRBV29-1
CDR3 protein: CASRLDSNQPQHF; clone size: -; J gene: TRBJ1-5; V gene: TRBV7-9
CDR3 protein: CASRFGTSGSYNEQFF; clone size: -; J gene: TRBJ2-1; V gene: TRBV5-6
CDR3 protein: CSARPGTGVQEAYF; clone size: -; J gene: TRBJ2-5; V gene: TRBV20-1
CDR3 protein: CASSYRGGGGYNEQFF; clone size: few; J gene: TRBJ2-1; V gene: TRBV7-9
CDR3 protein: CASSSRDGDGYTF; clone size: few; J gene: TRBJ1-2; V gene: TRBV7-2
CDR3 protein: CASSQESGADQPQHF; clone size: -; J gene: TRBJ1-5; V gene: TRBV4-3
CDR3 protein: CASSEGDRAWGQPQHF; clone size: -; J gene: TRBJ1-5; V gene: TRBV7-6
CDR3 protein: CASSYRLWAGGPYEQYF; clone size: -; J gene: TRBJ2-7; V gene: TRBV6-5
CDR3 protein: CASSLRALAGGNEQFF; clone size: few; J gene: TRBJ2-1; V gene: TRBV7-3
CDR3 protein: CASSIVDYSYNEQFF; clone size: -; J gene: TRBJ2-1; V gene: TRBV19
CDR3 protein: CSAGTAGTGELFF; clone size: few; J gene: TRBJ2-2; V gene: TRBV29-1
CDR3 protein: CAWSSSRIGELFF; clone size: -; J gene: TRBJ2-2; V gene: TRBV30
CDR3 protein: CASSQTGESPLHF; clone size: -; J gene: TRBJ1-6; V gene: TRBV27